This is a list of T cell receptor beta chains from one sample in a study of T-cell memory formation after mild COVID-19. TCRdb ran MiXCR on the 5' RACE reads and lists one entry per CDR3 protein. The table has a few hundred thousand distinct CDR3 sequences, 24% seen once. Material: PBMCs or a T cell subset sorted from them (not recorded which). The receptors here all came from an adult woman who had mild COVID-19 (a few samples of this study predate the infection). Cell type and time point are not known. The conserved cysteine and the conserved F or W are not part of the CDR3 here.

ASSLVRRAEAF	TRBV12-3/TRBV12-4	11	TRBJ1-1
ASSSYRPGYTEAF	TRBV6-5	13	TRBJ1-1
ASKGPGNTQY	TRBV2	10	TRBJ2-3
ASSHREILANYGYT	TRBV12-3/TRBV12-4	14	TRBJ1-2
ASSSSGGGLGDTQY	TRBV27	14	TRBJ2-3
ASRRTDEAF	TRBV7-2	9	TRBJ1-1
SVGLMNTEAF	TRBV29-1	10	TRBJ1-1
ASSPLATQRETQY	TRBV6-2/TRBV6-3	13	TRBJ2-5
SAREAGDLGSADTQY	TRBV20-1	15	TRBJ2-3
ASVRQALSYEQY	TRBV6-2/TRBV6-3	12	TRBJ2-7
ATPGTSGTSSYNEQF	TRBV10-3	15	TRBJ2-1
ASSSTSGRPNTGELF	TRBV27	15	TRBJ2-2
ASSYDRAGEQY	TRBV7-7	11	TRBJ2-7
ASRGTGVNYGYT	TRBV6-5	12	TRBJ1-2
ASSLDRPNSPLH	TRBV5-1	12	TRBJ1-6
ASGSTLAQPQH	TRBV12-5	11	TRBJ1-5
ASSLSPGPPNTGELF	TRBV11-2	15	TRBJ2-2
ASSLESGLSYEQY	TRBV7-6	13	TRBJ2-7
ASSLRGQQETQY	TRBV11-3	12	TRBJ2-5
ASSHGAENYGYT	TRBV5-5	12	TRBJ1-2
ASSKGQVDTGELF	TRBV21-1	13	TRBJ2-2
ASSLAGNQETQY	TRBV5-1	12	TRBJ2-5
ASSKGKSYNEQF	TRBV6-5	12	TRBJ2-1
SVVQGEHGYT	TRBV29-1	10	TRBJ1-2
SVGTVMNTEAF	TRBV29-1	11	TRBJ1-1
ASSQEGNEQF	TRBV4-1	10	TRBJ2-1
ASTPPGLADQETQY	TRBV5-1	14	TRBJ2-5
ASSAVLSYNEQF	TRBV5-1	12	TRBJ2-1
ASSLPGPGEQY	TRBV4-1	11	TRBJ2-7
ASSSTGYSDEQY	TRBV5-1	12	TRBJ2-7
ASSLSNGYNQPQH	TRBV27	13	TRBJ1-5
ASTALFGGQRTDTQY	TRBV10-2	15	TRBJ2-3
ASSKGTSGAYEQY	TRBV5-1	13	TRBJ2-7
ASSQVTGGSLSGNTIY	TRBV4-2	16	TRBJ1-3
ASSDPSAGGDNEQF	TRBV6-4	14	TRBJ2-1
SARPGLAGGRDTQY	TRBV20-1	14	TRBJ2-3
ASSLAPVNSYGYT	TRBV7-9	13	TRBJ1-2
ASSEGQGVSYEQY	TRBV2	13	TRBJ2-7
ASKPGTLNEKLF	TRBV6-5	12	TRBJ1-4
ASTPSNNKWVGQETQY	TRBV28	16	TRBJ2-5
ASSQVVGENYNEQF	TRBV3-1	14	TRBJ2-1